Presented here are 9 T cell receptor beta chains from one specimen sequenced in a study of shared clonotypes between healthy human individuals. Naive-designated CD8 cells lacked CD45RO, were positively enriched for CCR7, and omitted terminally differentiated effector memory CD45RA+ cells. The repertoire was sequenced with immunoSEQ multiplex PCR; TCRdb's copy has only in-frame clones and lacks some. The sample records around 1.9 million clones, under 95% being singletons. Sequencing input: naive CD8+ T cells from PBMCs. The receptors originated from a young man in good health. Some clones in this sample may be carry-over from other donors' samples.

V is TRBV28 and J is TRBJ1-1; tentative D call: TRBD1 (5 bases). This CDR3 has 14 residues. Germline V gene lookup returns CDR1 MDHEN and CDR2 SYDVKM. The V and J ends lost 3 bases and 7 bases respectively, with 15 bases between them. CDR3 sequence reads: CASSLRTPDIEAFF. CDR3 sequence (DNA): TGTGCCAGCAGTTTGCGGACACCGGACATTGAAGCTTTCTTT.

The chain uses TRBV5-8 and TRBJ2-7, with D unclear. Germline V gene data show CDR1 as SGHTS and CDR2 as YDEGEE. The CDR3 is 15 amino acids. Trimming stripped 6 bases from V and 0 bases from J, with 16 bases between. CDR3 nucleotide sequence: TGTGCCAGCACCTTAAGGTCGCACTACTCCTACGAGCAGTACTTC. Residues: CASTLRSHYSYEQYF.

A note on this clone: Only one base separates this from a far larger clonotype, so it likely reflects a read error. Other DNA sequences in this specimen translate into the identical CDR3. The CDR3 loop reads CASSPDGNYEQYF. The DNA for the CDR3 is TGTGCCAGCAGCCCGGACGGTAACTACGAGCAGTACTTC. This sequence joins TRBV7-6 and TRBJ2-7, with no clear D. The CDR3 loop spans 13 amino acids. CDR1 and CDR2 from the germline V gene are SGHVS and FNYEAQ. V was cut by 5 bases and J by 3 bases, with 11 bases left in between. Combining the CDR3 with reference TRBV7-6 and TRBJ2-7 gives the whole variable domain GAGVSQSPRYKVTKRGQDVALRCDPISGHVSLYWYRQALGQGPEFLTYFNYEAQQDKSGLPNDRFSAERPEGSISTLTIQRTEQRDSAMYRCASSPDGNYEQYFGPGTRLTVT.

This chain connects TRBV4-1 to TRBJ2-1; D is perhaps TRBD2 (6 bases). This CDR3 is 17 amino acids long. Deletions cut 0 bases from V and 4 bases from J, with 16 bases between. Germline V gene lookup returns CDR1 MGHRA and CDR2 YSYEKL. The DNA for the CDR3 is TGCGCCAGCAGCCAAGATGTCGAGGTGGGGACTTACAATGAGCAGTTCTTC. Residues: CASSQDVEVGTYNEQFF.

The J gene is TRBJ2-4, the V gene TRBV29-1; maybe TRBD2 (5 bases). This CDR3 has 12 amino acids. Looked up from germline, CDR1 is SQVTM and CDR2 is ANQGSEA. Between the trimmed V and J ends, which lost 5 bases and 4 bases, there was a span of 9 bases. CDR3 sequence reads: CSVRTAKNIQYF. CDR3 coding DNA: TGCAGCGTTAGGACTGCTAAAAACATTCAGTACTTC.

The chain carries TRBV6-4 and TRBJ2-7; D call uncertain. V lost 9 bases to trimming and J lost 3 bases, with 21 bases between them. The CDR3 sequence is 15 residues long. Germline V gene lookup returns CDR1 MRHNA and CDR2 SNTAGT. This chain's CDR3 is CARHRDPVLYYEQYF. The DNA for the CDR3 is TGTGCCAGACATAGAGACCCGGTCCTCTACTACGAGCAGTACTTC.

The genes are TRBV27 and TRBJ2-5, with TRBD1 identical over 7 bases. With 6 bases clipped from V and 4 bases from J, the junction kept 11 bases outside the gene matches. The CDR3 runs 15 residues. CDR1 and CDR2 (germline): MNHEY, SMNVEV (reference sequence). CDR3 coding DNA: TGTGCCAGCAGACCTGGAAGGGGGCGGATAGAGACCCAGTACTTC. This gives the protein CASRPGRGRIETQYF.

CDR3 bases: TGCAGCGAGCTAGTGGTCGCCCAAAACAATGAGCAGTTCTTC. Amino acids: CSELVVAQNNEQFF. The gene calls are TRBV29-1 and TRBJ2-1; D remains unclear. Trimming took 7 bases from V and 5 from J, leaving 18 bases between them. This CDR3 has 14 amino acids. Germline CDR1 and CDR2: SQVTM and ANQGSEA.

The V gene is TRBV6-1, the J gene TRBJ2-1, with 7 bases lining up with TRBD2. Germline V gives CDR1 MNHNS, CDR2 SASEGT. V gave up 0 bases and J gave up 8 bases; unmatched junction bases: 10. The CDR3 loop spans 16 amino acids. The CDR3 sequence: CASSEALGGLVDEQFF. The CDR3 DNA sequence: TGTGCCAGCAGTGAAGCGCTAGGAGGACTAGTCGATGAGCAGTTCTTC.